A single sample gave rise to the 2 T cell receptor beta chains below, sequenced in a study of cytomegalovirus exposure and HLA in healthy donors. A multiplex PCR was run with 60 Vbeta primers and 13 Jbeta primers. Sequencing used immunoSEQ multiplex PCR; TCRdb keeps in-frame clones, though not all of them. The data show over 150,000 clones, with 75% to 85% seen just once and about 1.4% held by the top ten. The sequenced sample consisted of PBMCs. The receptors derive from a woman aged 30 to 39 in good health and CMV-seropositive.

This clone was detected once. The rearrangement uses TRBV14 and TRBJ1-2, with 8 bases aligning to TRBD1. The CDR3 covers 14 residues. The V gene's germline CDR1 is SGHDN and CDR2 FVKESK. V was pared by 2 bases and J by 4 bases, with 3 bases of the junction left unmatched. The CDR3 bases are TGTGCCAGCAGCCAACAACAGGGGGGCTATGGCTACACCTTC. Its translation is CASSQQQGGYGYTF.

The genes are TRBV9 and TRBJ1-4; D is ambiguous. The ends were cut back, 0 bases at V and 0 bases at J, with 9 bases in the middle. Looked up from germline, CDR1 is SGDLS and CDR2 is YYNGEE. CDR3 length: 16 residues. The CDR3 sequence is CASSVGPSATNEKLFF. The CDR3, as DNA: TGTGCCAGCAGCGTAGGTCCCTCTGCAACTAATGAAAAACTGTTTTTT.